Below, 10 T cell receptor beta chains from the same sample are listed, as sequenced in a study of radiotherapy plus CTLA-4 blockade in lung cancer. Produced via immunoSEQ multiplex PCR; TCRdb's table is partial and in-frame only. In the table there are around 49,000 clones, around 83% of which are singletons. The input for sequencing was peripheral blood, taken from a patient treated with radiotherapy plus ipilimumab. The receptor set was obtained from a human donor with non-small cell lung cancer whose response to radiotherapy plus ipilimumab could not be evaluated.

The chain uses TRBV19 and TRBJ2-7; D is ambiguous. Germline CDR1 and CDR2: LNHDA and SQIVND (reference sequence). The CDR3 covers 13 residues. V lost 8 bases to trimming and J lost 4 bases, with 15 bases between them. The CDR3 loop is CASSPSWSYEQYF. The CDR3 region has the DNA TGTGCCAGTTCCCCCTCCTGGAGTTACGAGCAGTACTTC.

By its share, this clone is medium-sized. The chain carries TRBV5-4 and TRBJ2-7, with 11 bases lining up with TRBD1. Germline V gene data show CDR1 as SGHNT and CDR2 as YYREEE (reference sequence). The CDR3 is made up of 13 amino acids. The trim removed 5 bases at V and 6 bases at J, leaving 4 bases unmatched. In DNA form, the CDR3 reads TGTGCCAGCAGAGGACAGGGGGCAAGCGAGCAGTACTTC. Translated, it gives CASRGQGASEQYF.

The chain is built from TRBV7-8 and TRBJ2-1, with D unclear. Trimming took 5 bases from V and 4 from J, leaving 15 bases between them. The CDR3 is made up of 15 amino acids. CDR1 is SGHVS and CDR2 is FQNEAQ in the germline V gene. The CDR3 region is CASSTLPNRYNEQFF. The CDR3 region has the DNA TGTGCCAGCAGCACCCTCCCGAATCGGTACAATGAGCAGTTCTTC.

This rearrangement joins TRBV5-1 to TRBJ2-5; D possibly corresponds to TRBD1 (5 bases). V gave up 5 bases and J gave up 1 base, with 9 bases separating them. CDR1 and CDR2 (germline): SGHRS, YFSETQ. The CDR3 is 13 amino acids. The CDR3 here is CASRTASQETQYF. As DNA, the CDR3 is TGCGCCAGCAGGACAGCATCCCAAGAGACCCAGTACTTC.

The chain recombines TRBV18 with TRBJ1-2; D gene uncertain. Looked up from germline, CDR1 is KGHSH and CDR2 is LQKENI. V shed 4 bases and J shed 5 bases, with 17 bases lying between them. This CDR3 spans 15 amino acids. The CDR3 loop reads CASSLSSTREYGYTF. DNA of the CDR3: TGTGCCAGCTCACTATCGTCGACACGCGAGTATGGCTACACCTTC.

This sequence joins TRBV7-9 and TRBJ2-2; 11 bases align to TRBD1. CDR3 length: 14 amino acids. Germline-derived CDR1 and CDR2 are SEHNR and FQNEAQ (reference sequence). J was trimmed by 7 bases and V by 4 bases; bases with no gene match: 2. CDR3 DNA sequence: TGTGCCAGCAGCTGGACAGGGGGCGGCGGGGAGCTGTTTTTT. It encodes CASSWTGGGGELFF.

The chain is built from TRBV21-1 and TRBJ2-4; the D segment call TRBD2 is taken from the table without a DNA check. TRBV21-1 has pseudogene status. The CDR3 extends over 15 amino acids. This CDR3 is CARPRESVAKNIQYF. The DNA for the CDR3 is TGTGCCAGACCCCGGGAGTCGGTCGCCAAAAACATTCAGTACTTC.

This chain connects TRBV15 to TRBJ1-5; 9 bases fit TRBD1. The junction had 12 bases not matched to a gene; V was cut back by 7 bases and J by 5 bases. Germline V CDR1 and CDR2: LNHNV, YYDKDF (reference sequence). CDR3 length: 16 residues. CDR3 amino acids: CATIKPGQGIHQPQHF. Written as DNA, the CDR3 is TGTGCCACCATCAAACCGGGACAGGGAATCCATCAGCCCCAGCATTTT. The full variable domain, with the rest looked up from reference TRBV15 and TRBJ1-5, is DAMVIQNPRYQVTQFGKPVTLSCSQTLNHNVMYWYQQKSSQAPKLLFHYYDKDFNNEADTPDNFQSRRPNTSFCFLDIRSPGLGDTAMYLCATIKPGQGIHQPQHFGDGTRLSIL.

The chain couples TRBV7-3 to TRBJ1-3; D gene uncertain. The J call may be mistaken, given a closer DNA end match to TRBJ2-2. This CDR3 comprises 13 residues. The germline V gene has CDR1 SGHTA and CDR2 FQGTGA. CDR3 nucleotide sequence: TGTGCCAGCAGCACTTTGAACACCGGGGAGCTGTTTTTT. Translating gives CASSTLNTGELFF.

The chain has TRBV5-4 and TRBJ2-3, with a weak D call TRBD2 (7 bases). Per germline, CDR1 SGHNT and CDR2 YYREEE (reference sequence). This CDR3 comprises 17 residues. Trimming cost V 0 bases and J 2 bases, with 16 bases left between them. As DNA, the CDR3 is TGTGCCAGCAGCTTGGGGGGGGCTAGCGGTCTCACAGATACGCAGTATTTT. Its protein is CASSLGGASGLTDTQYF. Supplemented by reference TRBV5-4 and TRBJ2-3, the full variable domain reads ETGVTQSPTHLIKTRGQQVTLRCSSQSGHNTVSWYQQALGQGPQFIFQYYREEENGRGNFPPRFSGLQFPNYSSELNVNALELDDSALYLCASSLGGASGLTDTQYFGPGTRLTVL.